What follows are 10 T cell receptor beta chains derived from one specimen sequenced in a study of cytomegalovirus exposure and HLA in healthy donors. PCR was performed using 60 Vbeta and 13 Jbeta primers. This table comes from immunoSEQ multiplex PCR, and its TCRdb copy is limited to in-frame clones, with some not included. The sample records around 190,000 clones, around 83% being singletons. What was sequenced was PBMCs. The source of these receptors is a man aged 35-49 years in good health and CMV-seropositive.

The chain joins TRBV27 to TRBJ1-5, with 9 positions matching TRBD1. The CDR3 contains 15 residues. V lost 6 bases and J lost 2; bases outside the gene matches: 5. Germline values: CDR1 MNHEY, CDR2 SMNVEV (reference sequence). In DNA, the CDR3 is TGTGCCAGCAGCGCACAGGGGGCCGGCAATCAGCCCCAGCATTTT. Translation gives CASSAQGAGNQPQHF.

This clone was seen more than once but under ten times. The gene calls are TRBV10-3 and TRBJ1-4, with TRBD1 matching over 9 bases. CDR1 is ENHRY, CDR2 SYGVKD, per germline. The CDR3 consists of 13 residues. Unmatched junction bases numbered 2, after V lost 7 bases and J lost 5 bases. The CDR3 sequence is CAIKGTGNEKLFF. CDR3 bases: TGTGCCATCAAAGGGACAGGGAATGAAAAACTGTTTTTT.

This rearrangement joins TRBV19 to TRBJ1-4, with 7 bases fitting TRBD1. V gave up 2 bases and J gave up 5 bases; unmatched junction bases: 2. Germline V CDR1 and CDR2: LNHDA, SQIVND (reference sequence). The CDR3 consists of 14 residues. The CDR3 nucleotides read TGTGCCAGTAGTATAAGCAGGGGGAATGAAAAACTGTTTTTT. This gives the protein CASSISRGNEKLFF.

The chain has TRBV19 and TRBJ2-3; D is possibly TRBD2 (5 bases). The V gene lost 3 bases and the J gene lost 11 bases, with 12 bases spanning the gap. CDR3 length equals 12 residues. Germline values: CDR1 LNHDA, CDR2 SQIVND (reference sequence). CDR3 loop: CASSIGLREQYF. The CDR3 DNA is TGTGCCAGTAGTATTGGCCTCCGGGAGCAGTATTTT.

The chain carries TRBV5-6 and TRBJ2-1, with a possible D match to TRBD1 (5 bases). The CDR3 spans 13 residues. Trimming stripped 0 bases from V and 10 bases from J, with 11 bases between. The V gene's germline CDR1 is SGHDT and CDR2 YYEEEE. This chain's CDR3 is CASSLGARGEQFF. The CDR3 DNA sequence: TGTGCCAGCAGCTTGGGGGCTAGGGGAGAGCAGTTCTTC.

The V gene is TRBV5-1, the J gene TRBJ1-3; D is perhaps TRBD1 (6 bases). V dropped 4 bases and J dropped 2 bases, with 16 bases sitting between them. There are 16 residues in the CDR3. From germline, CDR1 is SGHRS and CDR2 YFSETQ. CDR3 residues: CASSPRYRDTGNTIYF. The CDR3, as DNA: TGCGCCAGCAGCCCCAGATACAGGGATACTGGAAACACCATATATTTT.

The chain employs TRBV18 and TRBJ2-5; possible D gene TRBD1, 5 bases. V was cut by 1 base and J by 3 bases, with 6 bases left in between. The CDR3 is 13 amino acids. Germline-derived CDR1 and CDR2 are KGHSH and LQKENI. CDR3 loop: CASSPLGEETQYF. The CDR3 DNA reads TGTGCCAGCTCACCACTAGGGGAAGAGACCCAGTACTTC. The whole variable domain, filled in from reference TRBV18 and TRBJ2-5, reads NAGVMQNPRHLVRRRGQEARLRCSPMKGHSHVYWYRQLPEEGLKFMVYLQKENIIDESGMPKERFSAEFPKEGPSILRIQQVVRGDSAAYFCASSPLGEETQYFGPGTRLLVL.

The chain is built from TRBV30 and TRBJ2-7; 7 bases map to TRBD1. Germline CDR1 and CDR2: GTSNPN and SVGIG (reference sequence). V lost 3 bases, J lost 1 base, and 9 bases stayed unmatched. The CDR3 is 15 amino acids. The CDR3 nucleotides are TGTGCCTGGAGGGATTGGGGCAGGGGGTCCTACGAGCAGTACTTC. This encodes CAWRDWGRGSYEQYF.

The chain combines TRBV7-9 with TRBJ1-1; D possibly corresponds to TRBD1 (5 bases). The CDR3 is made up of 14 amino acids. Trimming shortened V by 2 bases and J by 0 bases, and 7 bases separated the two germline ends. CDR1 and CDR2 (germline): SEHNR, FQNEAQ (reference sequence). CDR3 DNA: TGTGCCAGCAGCTTAAGACAGTTGAACACTGAAGCTTTCTTT. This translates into CASSLRQLNTEAFF.

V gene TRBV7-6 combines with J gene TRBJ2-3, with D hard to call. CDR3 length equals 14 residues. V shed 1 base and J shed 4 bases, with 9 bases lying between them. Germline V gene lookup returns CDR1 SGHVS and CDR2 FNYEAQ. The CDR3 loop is CASSLVDLADTQYF. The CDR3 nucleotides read TGTGCCAGCAGCTTAGTTGACTTAGCAGATACGCAGTATTTT.